A selection of T cell receptor beta chains follows, all from one sample in a study of hypomethylating agent response in myelodysplastic syndrome. Profiling relied on immunoSEQ multiplex PCR, and the TCRdb table lists in-frame clones only, not all of them. Of roughly 1,800 clones in the sample, around nine tenths were seen once. Sequenced material: bone marrow, taken before or after starting hypomethylating agent treatment for myelodysplastic syndrome (not recorded which). All receptors come from a human donor with myelodysplastic syndrome. CDR3s include the opening cysteine and the closing phenylalanine or tryptophan. D genes are given only for firm matches. Clone size is shown for a subset of rows, as once, few, many or a class of expanded clone.

J: TRBJ1-1
size: -
V: TRBV28
D: -
DNA: TGTGCCAGCAGTTGGGGGCAGGGAACGTTTCGCGGCACTGAAGCTTTCTTT
CDR3: CASSWGQGTFRGTEAFF

J: TRBJ2-1
size: -
V: TRBV18
D: -
DNA: TGTGCCAGCTCCCCCGGTATATTAATGCATAGGGATGAGCAGTTCTTC
CDR3: CASSPGILMHRDEQFF

J: TRBJ1-4
size: -
V: TRBV7-9
D: -
DNA: TGTGCCAGCAGCGAGACATCCGCTCGTGGTGAAAAACTGTTTTTT
CDR3: CASSETSARGEKLFF

J: TRBJ2-7
size: -
V: TRBV9
D: TRBD2
DNA: TGTGCCAGCAGCGCTTTCAGGGAGCGGGGGGACGAGCAGTACTTC
CDR3: CASSAFRERGDEQYF

J: TRBJ1-2
size: few
V: TRBV7-9
D: -
DNA: TGTGCCAGCAGCTTAAGCCGGGACACCGTCGATGGCTACACCTTC
CDR3: CASSLSRDTVDGYTF

J: TRBJ1-4
size: -
V: TRBV12-5
D: TRBD1
DNA: TGTGCTAGTGGCCGCGGACAGGCAGGTGAAAAACTGTTTTTT
CDR3: CASGRGQAGEKLFF

J: TRBJ2-7
size: -
V: TRBV27
D: TRBD2
DNA: TGTGCCAGCACTAGCGGGATCGCGTACGAGCAGTACTTC
CDR3: CASTSGIAYEQYF

J: TRBJ2-4
size: -
V: TRBV28
D: -
DNA: TGTGCCAGCAGCCCTACCCGGGCAGGGAGAAACATTCAGTACTTC
CDR3: CASSPTRAGRNIQYF

J: TRBJ1-4
size: -
V: TRBV2
D: -
DNA: TGTGCCAGCAGCGATTCAGGGCTAGGGAATGAAAAACTGTTTTTT
CDR3: CASSDSGLGNEKLFF

J: TRBJ1-1
size: -
V: TRBV28
D: TRBD1
DNA: TGTGCCAGCAGTTTTGAGGGGGCGGTCACTGAAGCTTTCTTT
CDR3: CASSFEGAVTEAFF

J: TRBJ1-2
size: -
V: TRBV9
D: TRBD1
DNA: TGTGCCAGCAGCGGTTGGGACAGGGGGCATGGTGGCTACACCTTC
CDR3: CASSGWDRGHGGYTF

J: TRBJ1-5
size: once
V: TRBV28
D: TRBD1
DNA: TGTGCCAGCAGTTTCGACAGGGGGTTTGGACAGCCCCAGCATTTT
CDR3: CASSFDRGFGQPQHF

J: TRBJ2-3
size: -
V: TRBV2
D: TRBD2
DNA: TGTGCCAGCAGGGCTAGCGGGGGCACAGATACGCAGTATTTT
CDR3: CASRASGGTDTQYF

J: TRBJ1-2
size: -
V: TRBV4-1
D: -
DNA: TGCGCCAGCAGCCAAGATACGGCAGGGCTCGGCAGGGACTATGGCTACACCTTC
CDR3: CASSQDTAGLGRDYGYTF

J: TRBJ2-7
size: -
V: TRBV4-1
D: TRBD2
DNA: TGCGCCAGCAGCCAAGCTCCGGGACTAGCGGTCTACGAGCAGTACTTC
CDR3: CASSQAPGLAVYEQYF

J: TRBJ1-1
size: -
V: TRBV28
D: TRBD1
DNA: TGTGCCAGCAGTTTACCCCCGACAGGGTTGAACACTGAAGCTTTCTTT
CDR3: CASSLPPTGLNTEAFF

J: TRBJ1-2
size: once
V: TRBV28
D: -
DNA: TGTGCCACTAATCTACAGGGAAACTATGGCTACACCTTC
CDR3: CATNLQGNYGYTF

J: TRBJ1-1
size: -
V: TRBV5-6
D: -
DNA: TGTGCCAGCAGCTTGGCGTTGTTGGGTCGGAAAGAGGGGACTGAAGCTTTCTTT
CDR3: CASSLALLGRKEGTEAFF

J: TRBJ1-1
size: few
V: TRBV2
D: -
DNA: TGTGCCAGCAGTGTCAATGGTGGACAGCTTGAAGCTTTCTTT
CDR3: CASSVNGGQLEAFF

J: TRBJ2-1
size: -
V: TRBV5-6
D: TRBD2
DNA: TGTGCCAGCAGCTTGGCTGGCGGGACTAGCTCCTACAATGAGCAGTTCTTC
CDR3: CASSLAGGTSSYNEQFF

J: TRBJ1-1
size: -
V: TRBV7-9
D: -
DNA: TGTGCCAGCAGCTTACCCTCGGACAGAAACACTGAAGCTTTCTTT
CDR3: CASSLPSDRNTEAFF

J: TRBJ1-1
size: -
V: TRBV11-2
D: -
DNA: TGTGCCAGCAGCTTCGGGGATAGTAGCACTGAAGCTTTCTTT
CDR3: CASSFGDSSTEAFF

J: TRBJ2-3
size: -
V: TRBV6-1
D: TRBD2
DNA: TGTGCCAGCAGTGGGCTAGCGGGGGGTACAGATACGCAGTATTTT
CDR3: CASSGLAGGTDTQYF

J: TRBJ2-2
size: -
V: TRBV28
D: TRBD2
DNA: TGTGCCGGAAGAGGGACTAGCGGGAGACGGAACACCGGGGAGCTGTTTTTT
CDR3: CAGRGTSGRRNTGELFF

J: TRBJ2-1
size: -
V: TRBV5-4
D: TRBD2
DNA: TGTGCCAGCAGCTTGGGTAGGGCGGGAGGCTCCTACAATGAGCAGTTCTTC
CDR3: CASSLGRAGGSYNEQFF

J: TRBJ1-4
size: once
V: TRBV4-1
D: -
DNA: TGCGCCAGCAGCCAGAGATCCACAACGGGAGCTAATGAAAAACTGTTTTTT
CDR3: CASSQRSTTGANEKLFF

J: TRBJ1-6
size: few
V: TRBV9
D: -
DNA: TGTGCCAGCAGCTCGGACGTGACCCGTGGACCCCTCCACTTT
CDR3: CASSSDVTRGPLHF

J: TRBJ1-3
size: -
V: TRBV9
D: -
DNA: TGTGCCAGCAGCGGCGCCAGTTTGTGGGACGGAGGAAACACCATATATTTT
CDR3: CASSGASLWDGGNTIYF

J: TRBJ2-7
size: -
V: TRBV5-1
D: TRBD1
DNA: TGCGCCAGCCGCAGGGACAGATCCTACGAGCAGTACTTC
CDR3: CASRRDRSYEQYF

J: TRBJ2-3
size: once
V: TRBV4-1
D: -
DNA: TGCGCCAGCAGCCAAGAGGACCCCACAGATACGCAGTATTTT
CDR3: CASSQEDPTDTQYF

J: TRBJ2-2
size: -
V: TRBV9
D: TRBD2
DNA: TGTGCCAGCAGCGTAGGTAGCGGGAGCCTTGGGACCGGGGAGCTGTTTTTT
CDR3: CASSVGSGSLGTGELFF

J: TRBJ2-2
size: -
V: TRBV7-2
D: -
DNA: TGTGCCAGCAGCTGGGGGTCGAACACCGGGGAGCTGTTTTTT
CDR3: CASSWGSNTGELFF

J: TRBJ2-1
size: -
V: TRBV2
D: -
DNA: TGTGCCAGCAGCGGGAGGACAGTCCGCAATGAGCAGTTCTTC
CDR3: CASSGRTVRNEQFF

J: TRBJ1-2
size: -
V: TRBV19
D: -
DNA: TGTGCCAGTAGCGCCGAGGGGGGCTACACCTTC
CDR3: CASSAEGGYTF

J: TRBJ2-3
size: -
V: TRBV29-1
D: TRBD1
DNA: TGCAGCGCCTCGGACAGGCTCACAGATACGCAGTATTTT
CDR3: CSASDRLTDTQYF

J: TRBJ2-7
size: -
V: TRBV9
D: -
DNA: TGTGCCAGCAGCGTAGGAGGTTCAGGGCCCCCCTACGAGCAGTACTTC
CDR3: CASSVGGSGPPYEQYF

J: TRBJ2-7
size: few
V: TRBV6-6
D: -
DNA: TGTGCCACCCTCAGAGAGCAGTACTTC
CDR3: CATLREQYF

J: TRBJ2-2
size: -
V: TRBV7-8
D: -
DNA: TGTGCCAGCAGCCCAGGAAGGAAGGACGGGGAGCTGTTTTTT
CDR3: CASSPGRKDGELFF

J: TRBJ2-3
size: once
V: TRBV14
D: TRBD2
DNA: TGTGCCAGCAGCCAAGGGTCTAGCGGGGGGGCGGATACGCAGTATTTT
CDR3: CASSQGSSGGADTQYF

J: TRBJ2-3
size: -
V: TRBV5-4
D: TRBD2
DNA: TGTGCCAGCAGCTTGTCACCTCCCGGGACTAGCGGGAGATGGGGTACGCAGTATTTT
CDR3: CASSLSPPGTSGRWGTQYF

J: TRBJ2-5
size: -
V: TRBV2
D: TRBD2
DNA: TGTGCCAGCAGTGAATCCAGACAGACTAGCGACCAAGAGACCCAGTACTTC
CDR3: CASSESRQTSDQETQYF

J: TRBJ2-7
size: few
V: TRBV7-9
D: TRBD2
DNA: TGTGCCAGCAGCCCACGGACTAGCGGGGGCTCCGAGCAGTACTTC
CDR3: CASSPRTSGGSEQYF

J: TRBJ1-1
size: -
V: TRBV29-1
D: TRBD1
DNA: TGCAGCGTTGGGTCAAGGGCTGGGACAGGGTCTAGGGAAGCTTTCTTT
CDR3: CSVGSRAGTGSREAFF

J: TRBJ2-3
size: -
V: TRBV6-5
D: -
DNA: TGTGCCAGCAGTCGACAGAATTTCAACACAGATACGCAGTATTTT
CDR3: CASSRQNFNTDTQYF

J: TRBJ2-7
size: -
V: TRBV5-1
D: -
DNA: TGCGCCAGCAGCTTGCTTAGCCATTCCTACGAGCAGTACTTC
CDR3: CASSLLSHSYEQYF